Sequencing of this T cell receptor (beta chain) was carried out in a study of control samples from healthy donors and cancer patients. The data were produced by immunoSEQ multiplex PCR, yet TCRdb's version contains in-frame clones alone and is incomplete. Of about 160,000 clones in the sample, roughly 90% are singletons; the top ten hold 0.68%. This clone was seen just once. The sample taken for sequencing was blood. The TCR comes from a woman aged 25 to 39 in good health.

CDR3 region: CASSLPEAYGYTF. As DNA, the CDR3 is TGTGCCAGCAGTTTACCCGAGGCCTATGGCTACACCTTC. The chain is built from TRBV12-3 or TRBV12-4 and TRBJ1-2, with D unclear. The CDR3 runs to 13 residues. The germline V and J ends were trimmed by 2 bases and 4 bases, with 8 bases remaining between them.